This TCR beta chain came from a study of T-cell memory formation after mild COVID-19. Study-wide points: There was a balanced CD4/CD8 profile in clones contracting day 15 to 85, and later expanders leaned CD4+.

In this sample, this clonotype turned up a few times. What it binds is unknown. TCR alpha and TCR beta cDNA libraries carrying sample barcodes and UMIs were produced by 5'RACE using constant-segment primers. Using its own MiXCR run on the 5' RACE reads, TCRdb lists one record per CDR3 protein. The table includes approximately 99,000 distinct CDR3 sequences, roughly a sixth detected once. J lost 6 bases, V lost 5 bases, and 8 bases had no gene match. The CDR3 has 16 amino acids. Germline CDR1 is SGHVS and CDR2 is FNYEAQ. This TCR was recovered from a man younger than 35 who had mild COVID-19 (a few samples of this study predate the infection). Cell type and time point are not known. Sequencing input: PBMCs or a T cell subset sorted from them (not recorded which). The gene calls are TRBV7-6 and TRBJ2-3; TRBD2 matches 13 bases. The CDR3 sequence is CASSPRTSGGGDTQYF. Here the CDR3 DNA reads TGTGCCAGCAGCCCAAGGACTAGCGGGGGTGGGGATACGCAGTATTTT.